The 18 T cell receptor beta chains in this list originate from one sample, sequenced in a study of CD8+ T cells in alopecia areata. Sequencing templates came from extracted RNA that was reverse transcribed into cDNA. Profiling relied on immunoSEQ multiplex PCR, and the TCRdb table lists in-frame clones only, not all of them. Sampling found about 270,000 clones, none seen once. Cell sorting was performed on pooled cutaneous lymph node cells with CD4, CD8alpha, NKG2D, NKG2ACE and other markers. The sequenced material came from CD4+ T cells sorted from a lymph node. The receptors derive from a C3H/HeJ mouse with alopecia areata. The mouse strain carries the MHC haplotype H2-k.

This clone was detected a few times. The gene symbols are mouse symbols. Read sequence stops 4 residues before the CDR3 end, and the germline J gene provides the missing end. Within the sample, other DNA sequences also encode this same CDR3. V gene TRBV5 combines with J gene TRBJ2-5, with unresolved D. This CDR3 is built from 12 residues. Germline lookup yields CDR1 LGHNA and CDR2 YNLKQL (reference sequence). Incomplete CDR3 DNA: TGTGCCAGCAGCCAAGAATGGGAC. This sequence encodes CASSQEWD. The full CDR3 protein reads CASSQEWDTQYF.

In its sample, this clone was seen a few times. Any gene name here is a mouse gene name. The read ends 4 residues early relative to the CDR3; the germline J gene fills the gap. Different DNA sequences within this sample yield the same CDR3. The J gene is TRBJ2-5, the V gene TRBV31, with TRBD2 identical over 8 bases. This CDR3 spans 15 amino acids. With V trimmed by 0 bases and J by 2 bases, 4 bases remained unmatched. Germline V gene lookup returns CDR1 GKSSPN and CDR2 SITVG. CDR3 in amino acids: CAWSLGGGRQDTQYF. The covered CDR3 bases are TGTGCCTGGAGTCTTGGGGGGGGGCGCCAAGAC.

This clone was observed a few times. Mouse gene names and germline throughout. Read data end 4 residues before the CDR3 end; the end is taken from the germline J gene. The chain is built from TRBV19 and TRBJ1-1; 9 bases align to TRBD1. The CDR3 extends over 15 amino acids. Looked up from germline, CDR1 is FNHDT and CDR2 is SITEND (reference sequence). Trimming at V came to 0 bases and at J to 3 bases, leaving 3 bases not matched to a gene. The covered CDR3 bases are TGTGCCAGCAGTATAGGCGGGACAGGGCACACA. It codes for CASSIGGTGHT. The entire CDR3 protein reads CASSIGGTGHTEVFF.

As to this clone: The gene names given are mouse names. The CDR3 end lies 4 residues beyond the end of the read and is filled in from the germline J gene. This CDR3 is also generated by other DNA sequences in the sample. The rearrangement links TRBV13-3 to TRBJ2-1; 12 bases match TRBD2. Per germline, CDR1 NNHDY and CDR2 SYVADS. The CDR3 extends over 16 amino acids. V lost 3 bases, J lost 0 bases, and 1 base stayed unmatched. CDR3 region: CASSGDWGANYAEQFF. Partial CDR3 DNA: TGTGCCAGCAGTGGGGACTGGGGGGCTAACTATGCT.

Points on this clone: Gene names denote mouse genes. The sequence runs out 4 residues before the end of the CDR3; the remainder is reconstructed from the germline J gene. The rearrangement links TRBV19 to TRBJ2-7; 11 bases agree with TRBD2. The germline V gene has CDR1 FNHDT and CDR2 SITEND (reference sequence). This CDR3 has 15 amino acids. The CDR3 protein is CASSIDWGGAYEQYF. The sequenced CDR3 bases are TGTGCCAGCAGTATAGACTGGGGGGGCGCTTAT.

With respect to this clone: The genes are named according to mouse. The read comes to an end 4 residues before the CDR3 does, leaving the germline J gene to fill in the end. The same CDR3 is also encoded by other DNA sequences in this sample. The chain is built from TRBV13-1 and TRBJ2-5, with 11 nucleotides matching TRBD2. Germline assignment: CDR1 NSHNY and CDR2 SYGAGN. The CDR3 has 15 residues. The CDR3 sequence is CASSDAGTGGDTQYF. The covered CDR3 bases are TGTGCCAGCAGTGATGCCGGGACTGGGGGAGAC.

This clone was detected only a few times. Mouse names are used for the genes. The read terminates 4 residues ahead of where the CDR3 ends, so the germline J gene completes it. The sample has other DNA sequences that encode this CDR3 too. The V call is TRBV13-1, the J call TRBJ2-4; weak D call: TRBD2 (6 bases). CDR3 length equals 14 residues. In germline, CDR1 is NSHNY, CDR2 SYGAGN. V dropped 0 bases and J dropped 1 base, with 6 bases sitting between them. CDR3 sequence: CASSDVGGQNTLYF. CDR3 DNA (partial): TGTGCCAGCAGTGATGTGGGGGGTCAAAAC.

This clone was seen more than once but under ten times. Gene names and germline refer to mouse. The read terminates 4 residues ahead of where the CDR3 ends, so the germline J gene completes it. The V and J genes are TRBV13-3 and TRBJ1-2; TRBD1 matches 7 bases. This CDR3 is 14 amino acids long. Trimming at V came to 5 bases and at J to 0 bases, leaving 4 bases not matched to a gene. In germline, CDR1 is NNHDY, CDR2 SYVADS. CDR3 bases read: TGTGCCAGCAGGGGGACAGCTGCAAACTCC. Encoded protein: CASRGTAANS. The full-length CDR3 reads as CASRGTAANSDYTF.

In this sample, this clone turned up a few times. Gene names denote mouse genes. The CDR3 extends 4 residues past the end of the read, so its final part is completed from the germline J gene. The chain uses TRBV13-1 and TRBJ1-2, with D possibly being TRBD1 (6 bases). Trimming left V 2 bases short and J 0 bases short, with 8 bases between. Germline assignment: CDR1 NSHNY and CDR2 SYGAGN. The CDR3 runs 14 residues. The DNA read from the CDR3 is TGTGCCAGCAGTGAAGCAGGGGCAAACTCC. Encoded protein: CASSEAGANS. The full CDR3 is CASSEAGANSDYTF.

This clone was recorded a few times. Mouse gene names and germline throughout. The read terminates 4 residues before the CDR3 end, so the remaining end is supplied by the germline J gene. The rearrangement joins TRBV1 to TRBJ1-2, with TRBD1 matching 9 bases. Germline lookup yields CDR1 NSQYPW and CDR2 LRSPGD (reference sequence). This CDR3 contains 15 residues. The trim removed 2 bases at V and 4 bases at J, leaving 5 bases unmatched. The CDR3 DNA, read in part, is TGCACCTGCAGTGCAACACAGGGGGCCGGCTCC. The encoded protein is CTCSATQGAGS. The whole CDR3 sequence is CTCSATQGAGSDYTF.

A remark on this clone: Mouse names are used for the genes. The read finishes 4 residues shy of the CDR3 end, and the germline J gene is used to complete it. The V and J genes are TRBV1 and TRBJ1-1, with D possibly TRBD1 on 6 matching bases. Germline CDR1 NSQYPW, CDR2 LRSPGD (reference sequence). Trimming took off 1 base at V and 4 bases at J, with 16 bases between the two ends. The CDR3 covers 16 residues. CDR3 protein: CTCSAGRHRDGTEVFF. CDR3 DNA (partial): TGCACCTGCAGTGCAGGGAGGCACAGGGACGGCACA.

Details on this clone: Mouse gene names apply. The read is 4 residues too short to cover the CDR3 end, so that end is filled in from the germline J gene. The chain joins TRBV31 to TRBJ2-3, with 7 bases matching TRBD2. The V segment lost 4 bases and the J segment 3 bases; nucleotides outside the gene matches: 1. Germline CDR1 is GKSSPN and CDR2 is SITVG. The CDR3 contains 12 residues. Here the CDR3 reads CAWMGGAETLYF. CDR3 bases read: TGTGCCTGGATGGGGGGAGCAGAA.

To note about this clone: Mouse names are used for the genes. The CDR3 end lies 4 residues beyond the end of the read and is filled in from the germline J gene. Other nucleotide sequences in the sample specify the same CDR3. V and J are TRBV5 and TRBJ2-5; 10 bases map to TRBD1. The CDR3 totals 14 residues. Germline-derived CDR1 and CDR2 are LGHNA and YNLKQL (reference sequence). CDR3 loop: CASSQGQGADTQYF. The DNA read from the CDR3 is TGTGCCAGCAGCCAAGGACAGGGGGCGGAC.

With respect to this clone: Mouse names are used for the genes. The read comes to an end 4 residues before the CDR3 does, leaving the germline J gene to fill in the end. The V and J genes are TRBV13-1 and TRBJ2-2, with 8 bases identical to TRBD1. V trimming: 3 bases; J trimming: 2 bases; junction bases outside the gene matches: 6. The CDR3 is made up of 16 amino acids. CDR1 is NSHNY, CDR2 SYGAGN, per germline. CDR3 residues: CASSANRGDNTGQLYF. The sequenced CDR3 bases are TGTGCCAGCAGTGCCAACAGGGGGGATAACACCGGG.

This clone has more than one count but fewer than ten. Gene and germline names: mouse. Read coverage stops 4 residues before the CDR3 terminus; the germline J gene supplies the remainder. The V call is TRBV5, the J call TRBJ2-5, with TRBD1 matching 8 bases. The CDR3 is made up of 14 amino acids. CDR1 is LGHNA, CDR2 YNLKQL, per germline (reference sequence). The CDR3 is CASSQDRGHDTQYF. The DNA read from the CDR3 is TGTGCCAGCAGCCAAGACAGGGGGCATGAC.

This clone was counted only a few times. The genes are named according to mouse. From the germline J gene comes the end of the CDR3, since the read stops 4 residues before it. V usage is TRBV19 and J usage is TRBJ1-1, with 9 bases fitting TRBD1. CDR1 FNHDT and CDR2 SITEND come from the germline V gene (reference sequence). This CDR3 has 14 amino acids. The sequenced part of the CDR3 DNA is TGTGCCAGCAGTAAGGTACAGGGGGCGCGA. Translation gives CASSKVQGAR. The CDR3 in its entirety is CASSKVQGAREVFF.

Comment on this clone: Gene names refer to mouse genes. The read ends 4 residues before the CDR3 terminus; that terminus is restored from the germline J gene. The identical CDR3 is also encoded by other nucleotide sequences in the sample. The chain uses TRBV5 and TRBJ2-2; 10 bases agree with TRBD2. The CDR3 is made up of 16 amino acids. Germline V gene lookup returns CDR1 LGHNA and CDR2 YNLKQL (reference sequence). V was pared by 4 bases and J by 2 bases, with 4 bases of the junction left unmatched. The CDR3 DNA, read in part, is TGTGCCAGCAGCCTCGGACTGGGGGTTAACACCGGG. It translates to CASSLGLGVNTG. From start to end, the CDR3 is CASSLGLGVNTGQLYF.

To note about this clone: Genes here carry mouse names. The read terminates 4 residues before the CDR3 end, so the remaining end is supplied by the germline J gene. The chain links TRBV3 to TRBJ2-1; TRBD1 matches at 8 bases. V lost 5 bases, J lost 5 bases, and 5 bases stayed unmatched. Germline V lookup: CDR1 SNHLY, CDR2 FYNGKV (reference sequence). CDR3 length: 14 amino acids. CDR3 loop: CASSPDRVDAEQFF. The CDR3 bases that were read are TGTGCCAGCAGCCCGGACAGGGTAGATGCT.